This T cell receptor (beta chain) emerged from a study of cytomegalovirus exposure and HLA in healthy donors. The V gene lost 8 bases and the J gene lost 7 bases, with 24 bases spanning the gap. Germline assignment: CDR1 GTSNPN and CDR2 SVGIG (reference sequence). This CDR3 spans 14 amino acids. Study-wide results and caveats: The study had only CMV serostatus as immune exposure information.

As for this clone: Its antigen is not identified.

PCR involved 60 Vbeta and 13 Jbeta primers. The protocol was immunoSEQ multiplex PCR, while the TCRdb copy is restricted to in-frame clones and leaves out a portion. Among 150,000 to 200,000 clones, roughly three quarters were seen once, and the ten largest hold 1.5% to 2%. This clonotype originated in a woman aged 45-65 years in good health and CMV-seronegative. The sequenced sample was PBMCs. This chain joins TRBV30 and TRBJ2-7; D perhaps matches TRBD2 (5 bases). CDR3 sequence reads: CAPDPRRSPLEQYF. CDR3 DNA: TGTGCCCCCGACCCTCGGAGGTCCCCCCTGGAGCAGTACTTC.